Below, 5 T cell receptor beta chains from the same sample are listed, as sequenced in a study of CD8 T cells in ankylosing spondylitis. TCRdb re-analysed the 5' RACE reads in MiXCR, keeping a single row per CDR3 protein. The data show approximately 250,000 distinct CDR3 sequences, roughly 32% seen once. The specimen sequenced was blood, either unsorted or a sorted T cell fraction (not recorded which). These receptors all come from a male donor with ankylosing spondylitis or in good health (not recorded which).

In this sample, this clonotype turned up a few times. The chain uses TRBV12-3 or TRBV12-4 and TRBJ2-3; 11 bases agree with TRBD1. V lost 6 bases, J lost 2 bases, and 4 bases stayed unmatched. The CDR3 runs 15 residues. CDR3 protein: CASSVGQGDTDTQYF. The CDR3 DNA reads as TGTGCCAGCAGCGTGGGACAGGGGGACACAGATACGCAGTATTTT.

This clonotype showed up just a few times. The CDR3 DNA reads TGTGCCACCAGTGTCGACGTGGAGACCCAGTACTTC. Residues: CATSVDVETQYF. J is TRBJ2-5 and V is TRBV24-1; no reliable D call. Looked up from germline, CDR1 is KGHDR and CDR2 is SFDVKD. The CDR3 has 12 amino acids. V lost 5 bases and J lost 5, with 8 bases in between.

This clonotype showed up just a few times. The rearrangement uses TRBV29-1 and TRBJ2-5; the D is unclear. Germline V CDR1 and CDR2: SQVTM, ANQGSEA. The CDR3 consists of 12 residues. The V end lost 6 bases, the J end lost 1 base, and 9 bases lay between the germline ends. CDR3 amino acids: CSVVDGQETQYF. CDR3 bases: TGCAGCGTAGTTGACGGCCAAGAGACCCAGTACTTC.

The chain is built from TRBV12-3 or TRBV12-4 and TRBJ2-5; D remains unclear. V lost 2 bases and J 7 bases, leaving 14 bases between the germline ends. The CDR3 contains 14 residues. The CDR3 nucleotides are TGTGCCAGCAGTTTATCCGCAGTAATGAGGACCCAGTACTTC. Translation gives CASSLSAVMRTQYF.

The chain employs TRBV20-1 and TRBJ2-7, with D perhaps matching TRBD1 or TRBD2 (6 bases each). Deletions cut 0 bases from V and 0 bases from J, with 9 bases between. This CDR3 is built from 14 residues. Looked up from germline, CDR1 is DFQATT and CDR2 is SNEGSKA (reference sequence). This CDR3 reads CSARDGGSSYEQYF. CDR3 bases: TGCAGTGCTAGAGACGGGGGCTCCTCCTACGAGCAGTACTTC.